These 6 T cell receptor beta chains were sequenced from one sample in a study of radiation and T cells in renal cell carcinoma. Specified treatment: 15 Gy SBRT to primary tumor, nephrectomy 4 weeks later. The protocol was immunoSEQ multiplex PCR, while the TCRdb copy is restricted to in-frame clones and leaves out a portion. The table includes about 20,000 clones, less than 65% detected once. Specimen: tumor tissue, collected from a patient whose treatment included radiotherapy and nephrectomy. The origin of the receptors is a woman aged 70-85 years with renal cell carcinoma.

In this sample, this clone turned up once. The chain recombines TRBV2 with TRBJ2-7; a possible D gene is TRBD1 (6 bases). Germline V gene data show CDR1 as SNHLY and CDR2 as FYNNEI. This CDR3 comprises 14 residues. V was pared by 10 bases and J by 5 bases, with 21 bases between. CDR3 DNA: TGTGCCACCCATTCATGGCAGGGGACGGACGAGCAGTACTTC. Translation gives CATHSWQGTDEQYF.

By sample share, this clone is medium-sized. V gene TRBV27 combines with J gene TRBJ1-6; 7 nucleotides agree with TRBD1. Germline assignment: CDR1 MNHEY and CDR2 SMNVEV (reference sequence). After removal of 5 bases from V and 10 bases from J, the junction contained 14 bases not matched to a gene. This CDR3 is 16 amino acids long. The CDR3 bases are TGTGCCAGCAGTAAGAGGGGGCGAGAAGCGAGATCACCCCTCCACTTT. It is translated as CASSKRGREARSPLHF.

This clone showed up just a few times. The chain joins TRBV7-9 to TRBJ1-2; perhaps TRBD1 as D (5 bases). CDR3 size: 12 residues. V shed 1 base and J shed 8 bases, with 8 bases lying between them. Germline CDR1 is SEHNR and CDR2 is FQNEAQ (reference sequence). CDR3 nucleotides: TGTGCCAGCAGCTTAGTGGGGGAGGGCTACACCTTC. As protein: CASSLVGEGYTF.

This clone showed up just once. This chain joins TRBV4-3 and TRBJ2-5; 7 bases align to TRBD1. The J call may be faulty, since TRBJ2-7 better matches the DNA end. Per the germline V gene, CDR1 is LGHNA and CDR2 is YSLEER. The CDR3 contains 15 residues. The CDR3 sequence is CASSQATTGHYEQYF. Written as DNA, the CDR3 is TGCGCCAGCAGCCAAGCCACGACAGGGCACTACGAGCAGTACTTC.

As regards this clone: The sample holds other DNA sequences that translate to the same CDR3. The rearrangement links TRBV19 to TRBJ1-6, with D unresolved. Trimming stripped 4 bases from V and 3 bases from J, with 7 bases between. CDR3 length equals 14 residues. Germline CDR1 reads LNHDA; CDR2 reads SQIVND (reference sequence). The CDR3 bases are TGTGCCAGTAGTAATGCAGGCTATAATTCACCCCTCCACTTT. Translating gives CASSNAGYNSPLHF.

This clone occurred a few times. The CDR3: CASSQDLGRTDKVGNEQFF. The CDR3 region has the DNA TGCGCCAGCAGCCAAGATCTGGGGCGGACAGATAAGGTCGGCAATGAGCAGTTCTTC. The chain couples TRBV4-1 to TRBJ2-1; D is perhaps TRBD1 (6 bases). The CDR3 has 19 residues. Germline CDR1 and CDR2: MGHRA and YSYEKL. Deletions cut 0 bases from V and 6 bases from J, with 24 bases between.